The 23 T cell receptor beta chains in this list originate from one sample, sequenced in a study of monozygotic twins with inflammatory bowel disease. With the 5' RACE reads reprocessed, TCRdb shows one record per CDR3 protein and no DNA. This repertoire includes about 93,000 distinct CDR3 sequences. Sequencing was carried out using blood. These receptors originate from a human donor with ulcerative colitis or Crohn's disease, or a healthy co-twin of an affected twin (not recorded which).

The chain employs TRBV5-1 and TRBJ1-2. CDR3 size: 12 residues. CDR1 is SGHRS and CDR2 is YFSETQ in the germline V gene. This chain's CDR3 is CASSKDSWGYTF.

The J gene is TRBJ2-5, the V gene TRBV6-5. Germline loops: CDR1 MNHEY, CDR2 SVGAGI. CDR3 size: 15 residues. CDR3: CASSYSRQSVGTQYF.

The V gene is TRBV19, the J gene TRBJ2-1; the TRBD1 assignment by TCRdb is unverifiable without DNA. From germline, CDR1 is LNHDA and CDR2 SQIVND (reference sequence). The CDR3 extends over 14 amino acids. The CDR3 loop is CASSKVGGGNEQFF. Combining the CDR3 with reference TRBV19 and TRBJ2-1 gives the whole variable domain DGGITQSPKYLFRKEGQNVTLSCEQNLNHDAMYWYRQDPGQGLRLIYYSQIVNDFQKGDIAEGYSVSREKKESFPLTVTSAQKNPTAFYLCASSKVGGGNEQFFGPGTRLTVL.

The chain joins TRBV20-1 to TRBJ1-1; there is no DNA to check the TCRdb D call of TRBD1. Germline V lookup: CDR1 DFQATT, CDR2 SNEGSKA (reference sequence). CDR3 length: 14 amino acids. The CDR3 protein is CSARPGTQGTEAFF.

The J gene is TRBJ1-1, the V gene TRBV5-5; TCRdb reports TRBD1, a call that lacks DNA to check it against. This CDR3 contains 15 residues. Germline lookup yields CDR1 SGHKS and CDR2 YYEKEE (reference sequence). The CDR3 sequence: CASSLGGGLNAEAFF.

V and J are TRBV18 and TRBJ1-4. The CDR3 length is 16 residues. CDR1 is KGHSH and CDR2 is LQKENI in the germline V gene. This chain's CDR3 is CASSPRTRWTPKELFF.

J is TRBJ1-1 and V is TRBV4-1; TCRdb's D call, TRBD1, is unchecked because there is no DNA. This CDR3 is 15 amino acids long. Germline CDR1 is MGHRA and CDR2 is YSYEKL. The CDR3 loop is CASSQAGTVNTEAFF.

This sequence joins TRBV5-1 and TRBJ1-1; absent DNA, TCRdb's TRBD1 call cannot be checked. The CDR3 has 14 residues. Germline CDR1 SGHRS, CDR2 YFSETQ. The CDR3 sequence is CAGSLDQGHTEAFF.

This rearrangement joins TRBV7-9 to TRBJ2-5; TCRdb's assignment of TRBD2 cannot be checked, as there is no DNA. The CDR3 spans 14 residues. CDR1 is SEHNR and CDR2 is FQNEAQ in the germline V gene (reference sequence). The CDR3 region is CASSLASGRETQYF.

The CDR3 protein is CASSLVSGGGQPQHF. V and J are TRBV7-2 and TRBJ1-5. Germline CDR1 SGHTA, CDR2 FQGNSA. The CDR3 is 15 amino acids.

V gene TRBV6-4 combines with J gene TRBJ2-3; TCRdb names TRBD2, which stays unverified in the absence of DNA. The germline gives CDR1 MRHNA, CDR2 SNTAGT. The CDR3 runs 16 residues. This CDR3 reads CASSDSGGGAADTQYF.

The V call is TRBV5-5, the J call TRBJ2-5; the D gene TCRdb calls, TRBD1, cannot be checked with no DNA. The CDR3 contains 15 residues. From germline, CDR1 is SGHKS and CDR2 YYEKEE (reference sequence). CDR3 protein: CASSLWVGSPETQYF.

This chain connects TRBV20-1 to TRBJ1-5; TCRdb's D gene call, TRBD1, goes unchecked for lack of DNA. The CDR3 consists of 15 residues. Germline V gene sequence: CDR1 DFQATT, CDR2 SNEGSKA (reference sequence). The CDR3 is CSALWTGSSNQPQHF.

This chain links TRBV5-1 with TRBJ2-5; TCRdb indicates TRBD1, and absent DNA this call remains unverified. CDR3 size: 16 residues. The V gene's germline CDR1 is SGHRS and CDR2 YFSETQ. Here the CDR3 reads CASSPGTGGYQETQYF. The full variable domain, in which reference TRBV5-1 and TRBJ2-5 provide the parts outside the CDR3, is KAGVTQTPRYLIKTRGQQVTLSCSPISGHRSVSWYQQTPGQGLQFLFEYFSETQRNKGNFPGRFSGRQFSNSRSEMNVSTLELGDSALYLCASSPGTGGYQETQYFGPGTRLLVL.

The CDR3 is CSASRVLSYNEQFF. The chain combines TRBV20-1 with TRBJ2-1; TCRdb reports TRBD2, a call that lacks DNA to check it against. CDR1 is DFQATT and CDR2 is SNEGSKA in the germline V gene (reference sequence). This CDR3 has 14 residues.

CDR3 protein: CASKGQLGEKLSF. This chain links TRBV12-3 or TRBV12-4 with TRBJ1-4; TCRdb gives TRBD1 as the D gene, but with no DNA this cannot be confirmed. CDR3 length: 13 amino acids.

The V and J genes are TRBV5-1 and TRBJ1-1; the TCRdb call, TRBD1, lacks DNA for checking. This CDR3 comprises 16 residues. The germline V gene has CDR1 SGHRS and CDR2 YFSETQ. The CDR3: CASSLSGRVGGTEAFF.

The chain carries TRBV20-1 and TRBJ2-7; TCRdb outputs TRBD2, but without DNA this stays unchecked. Germline V gives CDR1 DFQATT, CDR2 SNEGSKA (reference sequence). The CDR3 is 14 amino acids. The CDR3 sequence is CSAPGLAASAEQYF.

This chain joins TRBV7-8 and TRBJ2-2; absent DNA, TCRdb's TRBD1 call cannot be checked. The length of the CDR3 is 15 residues. CDR1 SGHVS and CDR2 FQNEAQ come from the germline V gene. CDR3 region: CASSLIPTGTGELFF.

The chain is built from TRBV11-2 and TRBJ1-6. This CDR3 spans 15 amino acids. Germline assignment: CDR1 SGHAT and CDR2 FQNNGV. The chain's CDR3 is CASSLESSYNSPLHF.

V is TRBV5-1 and J is TRBJ2-1; TCRdb names TRBD2, which stays unverified in the absence of DNA. In germline, CDR1 is SGHRS, CDR2 YFSETQ. CDR3 length equals 16 residues. CDR3 loop: CASSLGGGGTYNEQFF. The full variable domain, its missing parts supplied by reference TRBV5-1 and TRBJ2-1, is KAGVTQTPRYLIKTRGQQVTLSCSPISGHRSVSWYQQTPGQGLQFLFEYFSETQRNKGNFPGRFSGRQFSNSRSEMNVSTLELGDSALYLCASSLGGGGTYNEQFFGPGTRLTVL.

The CDR3 loop reads CSASGTRYGYTF. The rearrangement joins TRBV20-1 to TRBJ1-2; TCRdb's assignment of TRBD1 cannot be checked, as there is no DNA. CDR1 DFQATT and CDR2 SNEGSKA come from the germline V gene (reference sequence). The CDR3 length is 12 residues.

The chain recombines TRBV7-2 with TRBJ1-4; the D call from TCRdb, TRBD1, cannot be confirmed without DNA. Germline values: CDR1 SGHTA, CDR2 FQGNSA. This CDR3 comprises 15 residues. CDR3 in amino acids: CASSRDSATNEKLFF.